This T cell receptor beta chain was observed in a study of blood T cells in healthy people across ages. As for the study in general: Using template switching, researchers captured about one barcoded beta molecule for each two T cells. Overall study findings and caveats: Diversity was higher, and naive CD4+ cells more numerous, in long-lived donors than in aged donors.

The use of a sample-barcoded 5' primer and a J-beta primer mix characterized a second PCR of roughly 6 to 11 cycles. TCRdb passed the 5' RACE reads through MiXCR, listing each CDR3 protein once. The sample consists of about 840,000 distinct CDR3 sequences, 29% of them appearing once. Turning to this clonotype: Its specificity is unknown.

The CDR3 is 14 amino acids. CDR1 and CDR2 (germline): DFQATT, SNEGSKA (reference sequence). Trimming pared 6 bases from V and 2 bases from J, leaving 14 bases between. These data also featured in a second study, about T cells of mothers and their children. From that study: Each mother gave over 9.5 million TCR beta CDR3 reads; each child, approximately 3 million.

The material sequenced was blood. This chain links TRBV20-1 with TRBJ1-5, with D perhaps matching TRBD1 (5 bases). The sequence was obtained from a woman in her thirties or forties in good health. CDR3 amino acids: CSAKVGAGNQPQHF. CDR3 sequence (DNA): TGCAGTGCAAAGGTCGGGGCGGGCAATCAGCCCCAGCATTTT.